A single sample gave rise to the 18 T cell receptor beta chains below, sequenced in a study of blood T cell repertoires in COVID-19. Data came from immunoSEQ multiplex PCR; TCRdb stores just in-frame clones and leaves some out. This table holds approximately 230,000 clones, more than 70% found once. The sample consisted of peripheral blood. These receptors originate from a woman in her 30s with COVID-19, enrolled during active disease.

V and J are TRBV6-2 or TRBV6-3 and TRBJ1-2; D perhaps matches TRBD1 (6 bases). Between the trimmed V and J ends, which lost 7 bases and 14 bases, there was a span of 23 bases. The length of the CDR3 is 13 residues. Germline lookup yields CDR1 MNHEY and CDR2 SVGEGT. The CDR3 region is CASNPDSYHLKTF. The DNA of the CDR3 is TGTGCCAGCAACCCGGACAGCTACCACCTTAAAACCTTC.

This clone was detected a few times. The V gene is TRBV10-3, the J gene TRBJ2-1, with D possibly matching TRBD2 (6 bases). The V and J ends lost 10 bases and 8 bases respectively, with 12 bases between them. This CDR3 spans 11 amino acids. The germline V gene encodes CDR1 ENHRY and CDR2 SYGVKD. CDR3 coding DNA: TGTGCCACCGATAGCGGCCATGAGCAGTTCTTC. It codes for CATDSGHEQFF.

This rearrangement joins TRBV4-2 to TRBJ1-2; TRBD1 might be the D (6 bases). V was clipped by 0 bases and J by 2 bases, with 10 bases between them. Germline assignment: CDR1 LGHNA and CDR2 YNFKEQ. The CDR3 loop spans 15 amino acids. CDR3: CASSQDDRPNYGYTF. CDR3 sequence (DNA): TGTGCCAGCAGCCAAGATGACAGGCCCAACTATGGCTACACCTTC.

This chain links TRBV3-1 (or the pseudogene TRBV3-2) with TRBJ2-5, with 9 nucleotides matching TRBD1. CDR3 length equals 14 residues. The ends lost 1 base at V and 4 bases at J; junction bases unmatched: 1. Germline loops: CDR1 LGHDT, CDR2 YNNKEL (reference sequence). Here the CDR3 reads CASSQADRGETQYF. For the CDR3, the DNA is TGTGCCAGCAGCCAAGCGGACAGGGGAGAGACCCAGTACTTC.

The DNA for the CDR3 is TGTGCCAGTAGTATGAACAGACGAGCGAACACTGAAGCTTTCTTT. Protein: CASSMNRRANTEAFF. The V call is TRBV19, the J call TRBJ1-1; D is ambiguous. This CDR3 is built from 15 residues. Deletions cut 3 bases from V and 1 base from J, with 12 bases between. Per the germline V gene, CDR1 is LNHDA and CDR2 is SQIVND (reference sequence).

The chain carries TRBV29-1 and TRBJ1-2; D uncertain. This CDR3 comprises 12 residues. Germline lookup yields CDR1 SQVTM and CDR2 ANQGSEA. The germline V and J ends were trimmed by 5 bases and 5 bases, with 12 bases remaining between them. The CDR3 loop reads CSVLTIKYGYTF. The CDR3 nucleotides read TGCAGCGTTTTAACAATCAAGTATGGCTACACCTTC. Combining the CDR3 with reference TRBV29-1 and TRBJ1-2 gives the whole variable domain SAVISQKPSRDICQRGTSLTIQCQVDSQVTMMFWYRQQPGQSLTLIATANQGSEATYESGFVIDKFPISRPNLTFSTLTVSNMSPEDSSIYLCSVLTIKYGYTFGSGTRLTVV.

This chain connects TRBV7-8 to TRBJ1-2; 9 bases fit TRBD1. Trimming at V came to 4 bases and at J to 4 bases, leaving 4 bases not matched to a gene. This CDR3 region has 14 residues. CDR1 and CDR2 from the germline V gene are SGHVS and FQNEAQ. The CDR3 DNA reads TGTGCCAGCAGCTCCCGGGACAGGGCCTATGGCTACACCTTC. Protein product: CASSSRDRAYGYTF.

The V call is TRBV19, the J call TRBJ2-5; 10 bases are a match to TRBD2. The germline CDR1 and CDR2 sequences are LNHDA and SQIVND (reference sequence). CDR3 length equals 16 residues. After removal of 3 bases from V and 0 bases from J, the junction contained 4 bases not matched to a gene. The CDR3 nucleotides read TGTGCCAGTAGTATCCTAGCGGGGGAGAACCAAGAGACCCAGTACTTC. Protein sequence: CASSILAGENQETQYF.

The genes are TRBV28 and TRBJ2-7; D ambiguous. The V gene lost 6 bases and the J gene lost 4 bases, with 4 bases spanning the gap. CDR3 length: 10 amino acids. Germline CDR1 is MDHEN and CDR2 is SYDVKM. CDR3 DNA sequence: TGTGCCAGCAGCACTTACGAGCAGTACTTC. Protein sequence: CASSTYEQYF.

The rearrangement uses TRBV29-1 and TRBJ2-2; 8 bases fit TRBD1. Per the germline V gene, CDR1 is SQVTM and CDR2 is ANQGSEA. V dropped 7 bases and J dropped 6; count of bases not matched to a gene: 7. The CDR3 consists of 13 residues. The CDR3 loop is CSGWTGLAGELFF. The CDR3 coding sequence is TGCAGCGGATGGACAGGGCTGGCCGGGGAGCTGTTTTTT.

The sample holds a few counts of this clone. This sequence joins TRBV18 and TRBJ1-5; TRBD1 aligns across 9 bases. Germline values: CDR1 KGHSH, CDR2 LQKENI. Losses at the gene ends were 5 bases for V and 6 bases for J; bases not matched to a gene: 8. This CDR3 has 15 residues. In nucleotides, the CDR3 is TGTGCCAGCTCATCCGCGGACAGGGGTACTCAGCCCCAGCATTTT. Translated, it gives CASSSADRGTQPQHF.

For the CDR3, the DNA is TGTGCCAGCTCACCCCCAGGGGCGAGGACTGAAGCTTTCTTT. This translates into CASSPPGARTEAFF. The V call is TRBV18, the J call TRBJ1-1, with D possibly TRBD1 on 6 matching bases. The ends were cut back, 3 bases at V and 5 bases at J, with 13 bases in the middle. Germline V CDR1 and CDR2: KGHSH, LQKENI. This CDR3 has 14 residues.

The chain is built from TRBV13 and TRBJ2-2; D gene ambiguous. Germline CDR1 and CDR2: PRHDT and FYEKMQ (reference sequence). This CDR3 spans 13 amino acids. V shed 5 bases and J shed 8 bases, with 12 bases lying between them. CDR3 protein: CASSPRLLGELFF. Written as DNA, the CDR3 is TGTGCCAGCAGCCCCAGATTATTGGGGGAGCTGTTTTTT.

The chain combines TRBV24-1 with TRBJ2-1; 11 positions match TRBD2. Germline V gene lookup returns CDR1 KGHDR and CDR2 SFDVKD. The CDR3 spans 16 residues. Trimming at V came to 6 bases and at J to 5 bases, leaving 8 bases not matched to a gene. CDR3 sequence reads: CATSRSSGGINNEQFF. The DNA for the CDR3 is TGTGCCACCAGTAGGTCTAGCGGGGGGATAAACAATGAGCAGTTCTTC.

The V gene is TRBV27, the J gene TRBJ2-3; 8 nucleotides agree with TRBD1. This CDR3 is 14 amino acids long. V shed 8 bases and J 3 bases; nucleotides not matched to a gene: 7. Germline assignment: CDR1 MNHEY and CDR2 SMNVEV (reference sequence). Written as DNA, the CDR3 is TGTGCCAGCCAGACAGGGGTGTCGACAGATACGCAGTATTTT. Its translation is CASQTGVSTDTQYF.

The J gene is TRBJ2-4, the V gene TRBV21-1; the table's D call, TRBD1, has no DNA check behind it. TRBV21-1 is a pseudogene. The CDR3 extends over 18 amino acids. This CDR3 reads CASSKVRTTEVAKNIQYF. CDR3 nucleotides: TGTGCCAGCAGCAAGGTAAGAACGACAGAAGTAGCCAAAAACATTCAGTACTTC.

The chain links TRBV7-2 to TRBJ2-7; TRBD1 is a possible D gene (6 bases). The CDR3 totals 13 residues. With 5 bases removed from V and 5 bases from J, the gap between germline ends came to 13 bases. Germline CDR1 reads SGHTA; CDR2 reads FQGNSA. CDR3 bases: TGTGCCAGCAGCACCTCTACAGGGAACGAGCAGTACTTC. Translated, it gives CASSTSTGNEQYF. Full variable domain (rest looked up from reference TRBV7-2 and TRBJ2-7): GAGVSQSPSNKVTEKGKDVELRCDPISGHTALYWYRQSLGQGLEFLIYFQGNSAPDKSGLPSDRFSAERTGGSVSTLTIQRTQQEDSAVYLCASSTSTGNEQYFGPGTRLTVT.

V and J are TRBV19 and TRBJ2-1, with 14 bases identical to TRBD2. V was pared by 6 bases and J by 8 bases, with 21 bases of the junction left unmatched. The CDR3 sequence is 20 residues long. The germline CDR1 and CDR2 sequences are LNHDA and SQIVND (reference sequence). CDR3 nucleotides: TGTGCCAGTAGCTCAAGACGGGACAGGGGGACTAGCGGGAGTAGGCATGAGCAGTTCTTC. This gives the protein CASSSRRDRGTSGSRHEQFF. The variable domain in full, completed from reference TRBV19 and TRBJ2-1, reads DGGITQSPKYLFRKEGQNVTLSCEQNLNHDAMYWYRQDPGQGLRLIYYSQIVNDFQKGDIAEGYSVSREKKESFPLTVTSAQKNPTAFYLCASSSRRDRGTSGSRHEQFFGPGTRLTVL.